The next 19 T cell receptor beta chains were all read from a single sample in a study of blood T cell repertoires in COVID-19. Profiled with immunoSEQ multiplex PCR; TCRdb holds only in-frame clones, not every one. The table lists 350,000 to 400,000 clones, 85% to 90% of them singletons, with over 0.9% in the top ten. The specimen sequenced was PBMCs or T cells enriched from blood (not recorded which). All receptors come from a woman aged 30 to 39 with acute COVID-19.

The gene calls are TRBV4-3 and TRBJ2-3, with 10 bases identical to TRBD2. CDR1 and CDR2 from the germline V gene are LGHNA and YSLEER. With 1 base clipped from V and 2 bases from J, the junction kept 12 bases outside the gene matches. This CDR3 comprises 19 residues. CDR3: CASSQARASGRPYTDTQYF. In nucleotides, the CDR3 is TGCGCCAGCAGCCAAGCGCGGGCTAGCGGGAGACCTTACACAGATACGCAGTATTTT.

The CDR3 DNA sequence: TGTGCCAGCAGCCCCCGGGGGGTTGGCAACAATGAGCAGTTCTTC. Amino acid sequence: CASSPRGVGNNEQFF. The chain is built from TRBV7-9 and TRBJ2-1; 7 positions agree with TRBD2. The CDR3 contains 15 residues. V shed 5 bases and J 5 bases; nucleotides not matched to a gene: 9. Per the germline V gene, CDR1 is SEHNR and CDR2 is FQNEAQ (reference sequence). The full variable domain, completed using reference TRBV7-9 and TRBJ2-1, is DTGVSQNPRHKITKRGQNVTFRCDPISEHNRLYWYRQTLGQGPEFLTYFQNEAQLEKSRLLSDRFSAERPKGSFSTLEIQRTEQGDSAMYLCASSPRGVGNNEQFFGPGTRLTVL.

DNA for the CDR3: TGTGCCAGAAGCCCTAGGACTAGCGGGGTGTCGACCGGGGAGCTGTTTTTT. Encoded protein: CARSPRTSGVSTGELFF. The V gene is TRBV5-3, the J gene TRBJ2-2; TRBD2 aligns across 12 bases. TRBV5-3 is an ORF, with its function uncertain. V lost 4 bases, J lost 5 bases, and 9 bases stayed unmatched. This CDR3 has 17 amino acids.

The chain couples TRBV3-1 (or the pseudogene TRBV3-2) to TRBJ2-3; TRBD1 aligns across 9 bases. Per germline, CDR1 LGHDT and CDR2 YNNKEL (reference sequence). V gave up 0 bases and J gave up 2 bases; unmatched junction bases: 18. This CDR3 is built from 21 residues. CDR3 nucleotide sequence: TGTGCCAGCAGCCAAGAGCTGCTCCGGGACAGGGCTGAGAGTGCCACAGATACGCAGTATTTT. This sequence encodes CASSQELLRDRAESATDTQYF.

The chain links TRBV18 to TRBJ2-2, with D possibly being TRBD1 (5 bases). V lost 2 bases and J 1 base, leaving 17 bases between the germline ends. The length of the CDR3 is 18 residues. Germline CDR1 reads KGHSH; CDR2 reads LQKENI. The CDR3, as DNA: TGTGCCAGCTCACCATCGGACACCACCTTTAAGAACACCGGGGAGCTGTTTTTT. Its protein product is CASSPSDTTFKNTGELFF.

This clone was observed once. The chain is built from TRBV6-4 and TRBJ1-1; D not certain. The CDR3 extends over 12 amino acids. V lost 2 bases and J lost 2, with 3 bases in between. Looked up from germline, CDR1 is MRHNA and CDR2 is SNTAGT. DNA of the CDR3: TGTGCCAGCAGTGACCCTAACACTGAAGCTTTCTTT. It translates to CASSDPNTEAFF.

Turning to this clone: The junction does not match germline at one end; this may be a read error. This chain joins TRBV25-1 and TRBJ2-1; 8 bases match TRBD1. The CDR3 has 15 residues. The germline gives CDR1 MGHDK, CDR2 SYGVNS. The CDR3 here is CVSSEYRQGANEQFF. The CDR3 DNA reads TGTGTCAGCAGTGAATATCGGCAGGGGGCCAATGAGCAGTTCTTC.

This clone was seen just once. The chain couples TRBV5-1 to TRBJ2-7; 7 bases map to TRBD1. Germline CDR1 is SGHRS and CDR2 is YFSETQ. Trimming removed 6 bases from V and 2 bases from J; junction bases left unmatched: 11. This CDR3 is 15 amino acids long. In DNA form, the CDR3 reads TGCGCCAGCAACCCGACAGGGCCGGGCGCCTACGAGCAGTACTTC. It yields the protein CASNPTGPGAYEQYF. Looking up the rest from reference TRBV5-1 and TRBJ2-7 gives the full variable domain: KAGVTQTPRYLIKTRGQQVTLSCSPISGHRSVSWYQQTPGQGLQFLFEYFSETQRNKGNFPGRFSGRQFSNSRSEMNVSTLELGDSALYLCASNPTGPGAYEQYFGPGTRLTVT.

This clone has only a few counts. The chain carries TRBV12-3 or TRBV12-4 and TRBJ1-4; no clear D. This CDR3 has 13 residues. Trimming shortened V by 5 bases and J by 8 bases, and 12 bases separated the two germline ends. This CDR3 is CASSPVSREKLFF. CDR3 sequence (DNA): TGTGCCAGCAGTCCTGTTTCGCGGGAAAAACTGTTTTTT.

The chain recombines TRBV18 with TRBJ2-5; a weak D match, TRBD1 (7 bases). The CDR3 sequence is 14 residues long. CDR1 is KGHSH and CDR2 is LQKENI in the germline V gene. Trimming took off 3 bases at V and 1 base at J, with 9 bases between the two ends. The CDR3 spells CASSPEGAQETQYF. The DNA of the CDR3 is TGTGCCAGCTCACCGGAGGGGGCCCAAGAGACCCAGTACTTC.

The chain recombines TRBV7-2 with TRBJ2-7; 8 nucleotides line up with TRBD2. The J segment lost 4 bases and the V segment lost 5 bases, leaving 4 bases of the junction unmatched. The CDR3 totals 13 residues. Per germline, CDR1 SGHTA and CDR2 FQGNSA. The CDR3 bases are TGTGCCAGCAGCGTCGGACTAGCTTACGAGCAGTACTTC. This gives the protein CASSVGLAYEQYF.

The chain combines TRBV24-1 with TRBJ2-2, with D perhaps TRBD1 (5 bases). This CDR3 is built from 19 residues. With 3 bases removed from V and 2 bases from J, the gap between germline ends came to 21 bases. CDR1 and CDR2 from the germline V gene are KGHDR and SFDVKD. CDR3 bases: TGTGCCACCAGTGATCTACCCCCCTGGCCGGACATTAACACCGGGGAGCTGTTTTTT. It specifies CATSDLPPWPDINTGELFF.

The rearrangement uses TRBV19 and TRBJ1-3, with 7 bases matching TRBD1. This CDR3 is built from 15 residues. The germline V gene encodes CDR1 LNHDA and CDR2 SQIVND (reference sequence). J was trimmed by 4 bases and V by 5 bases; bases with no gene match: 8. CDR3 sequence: CASSGRRDSGNTIYF. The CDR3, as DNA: TGTGCCAGTAGTGGAAGGAGGGACAGCGGAAACACCATATATTTT.

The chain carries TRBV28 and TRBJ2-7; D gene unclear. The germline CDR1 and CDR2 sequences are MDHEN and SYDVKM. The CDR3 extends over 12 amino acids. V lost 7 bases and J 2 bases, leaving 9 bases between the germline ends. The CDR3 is CASTSPPYEQYF. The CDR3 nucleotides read TGTGCCAGCACCTCCCCCCCCTACGAGCAGTACTTC.

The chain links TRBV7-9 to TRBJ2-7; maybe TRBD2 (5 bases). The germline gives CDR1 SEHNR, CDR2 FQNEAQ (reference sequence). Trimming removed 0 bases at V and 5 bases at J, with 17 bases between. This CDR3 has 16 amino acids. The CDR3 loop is CASSLANGVKADEQYF. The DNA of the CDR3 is TGTGCCAGCAGCTTAGCAAACGGGGTGAAGGCCGACGAGCAGTACTTC.

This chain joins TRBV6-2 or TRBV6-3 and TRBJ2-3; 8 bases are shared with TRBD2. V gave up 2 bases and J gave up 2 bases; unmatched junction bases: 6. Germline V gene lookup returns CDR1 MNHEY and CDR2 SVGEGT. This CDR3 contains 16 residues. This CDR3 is CASSYIAGGYTDTQYF. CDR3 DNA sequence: TGTGCCAGCAGTTACATCGCGGGGGGATACACAGATACGCAGTATTTT.

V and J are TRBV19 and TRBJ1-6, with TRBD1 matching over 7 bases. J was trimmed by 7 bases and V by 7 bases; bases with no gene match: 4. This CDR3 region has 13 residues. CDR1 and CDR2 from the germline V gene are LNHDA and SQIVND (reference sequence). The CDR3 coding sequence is TGTGCCAGTAATGACAGGGCAAATTCACCCCTCCACTTT. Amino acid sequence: CASNDRANSPLHF.

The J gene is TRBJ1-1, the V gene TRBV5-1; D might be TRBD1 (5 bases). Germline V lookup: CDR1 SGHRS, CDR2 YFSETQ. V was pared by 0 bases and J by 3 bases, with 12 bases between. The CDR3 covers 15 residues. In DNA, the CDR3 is TGCGCCAGCAGCTTGGCAGGGCCAGGTTACACTGAAGCTTTCTTT. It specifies CASSLAGPGYTEAFF.

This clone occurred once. The CDR3 DNA reads TGTGCCAGCAGTTCCCTGGACAGGGAAGGTGGCTACACCTTC. Its translation: CASSSLDREGGYTF. V and J are TRBV6-2 or TRBV6-3 and TRBJ1-2, with 8 bases that match TRBD1. V lost 4 bases to trimming and J lost 7 bases; unmatched junction nucleotides: 8. Looked up from germline, CDR1 is MNHEY and CDR2 is SVGEGT. The CDR3 totals 14 residues.